The 26 T cell receptor beta chains below come from one sample, sequenced in a study of technical replicates of blood from several donors. Sequencing was performed with immunoSEQ multiplex PCR; in TCRdb, only in-frame clones are kept and a portion is missing. The data show tens of thousands of clones, with just under 90% seen just once and around 5.5% held by the top ten. Sequencing used PBMCs. The source of these receptors is a human donor in good health. Some clones in this sample may be carry-over from other donors' samples.

The chain joins TRBV7-2 to TRBJ1-6; D is unresolved. The V end was cut by 4 bases, the J end by 0 bases, with 4 bases between. The CDR3 is 14 amino acids. Germline values: CDR1 SGHTA, CDR2 FQGNSA. The CDR3 loop is CASSSSSYNSPLHF. The CDR3 DNA reads as TGTGCCAGCAGCTCGAGCTCCTATAATTCACCCCTCCACTTT.

J is TRBJ2-1 and V is TRBV7-2; D is ambiguous. The CDR3 consists of 12 residues. CDR1 and CDR2 from the germline V gene are SGHTA and FQGNSA. The V gene lost 4 bases and the J gene lost 6 bases, with 7 bases spanning the gap. CDR3 region: CASSSARNEQFF. The CDR3 DNA follows: TGTGCCAGCAGCTCAGCCCGCAATGAGCAGTTCTTC.

CDR3 DNA sequence: TGTGCCAGCAGCTTAGCGGAGGGGCAGCCTAATTCACCCCTCCACTTT. This translates into CASSLAEGQPNSPLHF. The chain combines TRBV13 with TRBJ1-6, with D possibly matching TRBD1 (5 bases). Germline V gene sequence: CDR1 PRHDT, CDR2 FYEKMQ (reference sequence). The length of the CDR3 is 16 residues. The V and J ends lost 1 base and 6 bases respectively, with 13 bases between them. Variable domain in full (rest from reference TRBV13 and TRBJ1-6): AAGVIQSPRHLIKEKRETATLKCYPIPRHDTVYWYQQGPGQDPQFLISFYEKMQSDKGSIPDRFSAQQFSDYHSELNMSSLELGDSALYFCASSLAEGQPNSPLHFGNGTRLTVT.

This chain links TRBV29-1 with TRBJ2-3, with TRBD1 matching 9 bases. J was trimmed by 3 bases and V by 3 bases; bases with no gene match: 4. Germline CDR1 and CDR2: SQVTM and ANQGSEA. The CDR3 is 14 amino acids. The CDR3 coding sequence is TGCAGCGTTGAGGGACAGGGAGAGACAGATACGCAGTATTTT. Amino acids: CSVEGQGETDTQYF.

The chain's CDR3 is CASSLGAGLAGQDTQYF. In DNA form, the CDR3 reads TGTGCCAGCAGTTTAGGGGCAGGACTAGCGGGCCAGGATACGCAGTATTTT. The chain links TRBV27 to TRBJ2-3, with TRBD2 matching 11 bases. Trimming cost V 2 bases and J 6 bases; bases outside gene matches: 10. CDR3 length: 17 amino acids. Germline V gene sequence: CDR1 MNHEY, CDR2 SMNVEV (reference sequence).

The chain is built from TRBV4-1 and TRBJ1-2; 8 positions match TRBD1. The germline gives CDR1 MGHRA, CDR2 YSYEKL. The CDR3 is made up of 13 amino acids. Trimming took 0 bases from V and 9 from J; bases not matched to a gene: 3. The CDR3: CASSQEGQGRYTF. The CDR3 DNA sequence: TGCGCCAGCAGCCAAGAAGGACAGGGACGCTACACCTTC.

In nucleotides, the CDR3 is TGCGCCAGCAGCCAGCATACTAGCGACTACAATGAGCAGTTCTTC. Translated, it gives CASSQHTSDYNEQFF. The V gene is TRBV4-1, the J gene TRBJ2-1, with 7 nucleotides matching TRBD2. Germline assignment: CDR1 MGHRA and CDR2 YSYEKL. The CDR3 is 15 residues long. After removal of 3 bases from V and 3 bases from J, the junction contained 5 bases not matched to a gene.

The chain joins TRBV7-3 to TRBJ2-1; 10 positions agree with TRBD2. From germline, CDR1 is SGHTA and CDR2 FQGTGA. Trimming cost V 6 bases and J 10 bases; bases outside gene matches: 6. This CDR3 comprises 13 residues. The CDR3 protein is CASRPAGGEEQFF. CDR3 DNA: TGTGCCAGCAGGCCAGCGGGGGGGGAAGAGCAGTTCTTC. Combining the CDR3 with reference TRBV7-3 and TRBJ2-1 gives the whole variable domain GAGVSQTPSNKVTEKGKYVELRCDPISGHTALYWYRQSLGQGPEFLIYFQGTGAADDSGLPNDRFFAVRPEGSVSTLKIQRTERGDSAVYLCASRPAGGEEQFFGPGTRLTVL.

The chain links TRBV12-2 to TRBJ1-5; the table's D call TRBD1 went unverified against the DNA. TRBV12-2 is assigned pseudogene status. The CDR3 covers 16 residues. This CDR3 is CASRFRQGFGNQPQHF. For the CDR3, the DNA is TGTGCAAGTCGCTTCCGACAGGGATTCGGTAATCAGCCCCAGCATTTT.

The rearrangement links TRBV27 to TRBJ1-6; TRBD1 might be the D (5 bases). CDR3 size: 16 residues. The V end was cut by 5 bases, the J end by 9 bases, with 20 bases between. Germline V CDR1 and CDR2: MNHEY, SMNVEV (reference sequence). This chain's CDR3 is CASSLGLQGGPSPLHF. The CDR3 nucleotides read TGTGCCAGCAGTCTCGGACTCCAGGGAGGACCTTCACCCCTCCACTTT.

The chain combines TRBV10-3 with TRBJ1-2, with D tentatively TRBD1 (6 bases). Germline CDR1 is ENHRY and CDR2 is SYGVKD. The V end lost 2 bases, the J end lost 6 bases, and 13 bases lay between the germline ends. This CDR3 region has 14 residues. The CDR3 sequence: CAISEGSRGDGYTF. The CDR3 DNA follows: TGTGCCATCAGTGAGGGGAGCAGGGGAGATGGCTACACCTTC.

This clone came up once. The genes are TRBV29-1 and TRBJ2-1; 8 bases are a match to TRBD2. From germline, CDR1 is SQVTM and CDR2 ANQGSEA. Trimming cost V 1 base and J 9 bases; bases outside gene matches: 17. This CDR3 has 17 residues. In nucleotides, the CDR3 is TGCAGCGTTGAAGGTCTAGCGGGCTGGTCTTCGCGTGGTGAGCAGTTCTTC. Translating gives CSVEGLAGWSSRGEQFF.

Comment on this clone: The sample contains more than one DNA sequence encoding this CDR3. The rearrangement joins TRBV4-3 to TRBJ2-1; 9 positions agree with TRBD2. V shed 6 bases, J shed 8 bases, and the junction held 11 bases outside the gene matches. The V gene's germline CDR1 is LGHNA and CDR2 YSLEER. The CDR3 consists of 15 residues. CDR3 amino acids: CASSQGAGGWDEQFF. The CDR3 nucleotides are TGCGCCAGCAGTCAGGGAGCGGGGGGCTGGGATGAGCAGTTCTTC.

The gene calls are TRBV4-3 and TRBJ2-1; tentative D call: TRBD2 (6 bases). The V and J ends lost 0 bases and 6 bases respectively, with 12 bases between them. The CDR3 covers 15 residues. Germline V gene lookup returns CDR1 LGHNA and CDR2 YSLEER. CDR3 DNA: TGCGCCAGCAGCCAAGACCGGGGGACCGGCAATGAGCAGTTCTTC. This translates into CASSQDRGTGNEQFF.

The rearrangement uses TRBV18 and TRBJ1-2; unclear D gene. The V end lost 0 bases, the J end lost 6 bases, and 11 bases lay between the germline ends. Germline V CDR1 and CDR2: KGHSH, LQKENI. The CDR3 contains 14 residues. The CDR3 region is CASSPPGRPHGYTF. The CDR3 region has the DNA TGTGCCAGCTCACCACCCGGCAGGCCCCATGGCTACACCTTC.

The gene calls are TRBV14 and TRBJ2-5; D is ambiguous. From germline, CDR1 is SGHDN and CDR2 FVKESK. There are 12 residues in the CDR3. V was cut by 5 bases and J by 7 bases, with 11 bases left in between. The CDR3 protein is CASSSGQWTQYF. DNA for the CDR3: TGTGCCAGCAGCTCTGGCCAGTGGACCCAGTACTTC.

The chain is built from TRBV5-1 and TRBJ2-3, with TRBD2 identical over 9 bases. Trimming removed 5 bases from V and 2 bases from J; junction bases left unmatched: 3. CDR3 length: 14 amino acids. Germline values: CDR1 SGHRS, CDR2 YFSETQ. CDR3: CASRPSGDTDTQYF. DNA of the CDR3: TGCGCCAGCAGACCTAGCGGGGACACAGATACGCAGTATTTT. The variable domain in full, with the rest retrieved from reference TRBV5-1 and TRBJ2-3, is KAGVTQTPRYLIKTRGQQVTLSCSPISGHRSVSWYQQTPGQGLQFLFEYFSETQRNKGNFPGRFSGRQFSNSRSEMNVSTLELGDSALYLCASRPSGDTDTQYFGPGTRLTVL.

In its sample, this clone was seen a few times. The genes are TRBV18 and TRBJ1-2; D is unresolved. Per germline, CDR1 KGHSH and CDR2 LQKENI. The CDR3 sequence is 14 residues long. V dropped 3 bases and J dropped 8 bases, with 16 bases sitting between them. The CDR3 sequence: CASSPDGELGGYTF. The CDR3 region has the DNA TGTGCCAGCTCACCGGACGGGGAGCTTGGAGGCTACACCTTC.

V gene TRBV30 combines with J gene TRBJ2-6; D call uncertain. Trimming took 7 bases from V and 0 from J, leaving 10 bases between them. Per the germline V gene, CDR1 is GTSNPN and CDR2 is SVGIG (reference sequence). The CDR3 is 14 amino acids. CDR3 sequence reads: CASQIGSGANVLTF. CDR3 sequence (DNA): TGTGCCTCCCAGATTGGCTCTGGGGCCAACGTCCTGACTTTC.

The chain employs TRBV4-2 and TRBJ2-2; 7 nucleotides match TRBD2. There are 17 residues in the CDR3. V gave up 4 bases and J gave up 6 bases; unmatched junction bases: 14. Germline CDR1 LGHNA, CDR2 YNFKEQ. In DNA, the CDR3 is TGTGCCAGCAGCCCAACCTCCACCCGGCGGGGGTCCGGGGAGCTGTTTTTT. Translation: CASSPTSTRRGSGELFF.

The rearrangement joins TRBV18 to TRBJ1-1, with D unclear. CDR3 length: 16 amino acids. Trimming pared 3 bases from V and 8 bases from J, leaving 22 bases between. CDR1 and CDR2 from the germline V gene are KGHSH and LQKENI. The CDR3 region is CASSPPLRQATTEAFF. CDR3 bases: TGTGCCAGCTCACCCCCGCTAAGGCAGGCCACAACCGAAGCTTTCTTT.

The chain links TRBV6-4 to TRBJ2-3; D possibly corresponds to TRBD1 (5 bases). V lost 5 bases to trimming and J lost 0 bases, with 9 bases between them. Looked up from germline, CDR1 is MRHNA and CDR2 is SNTAGT. The CDR3 covers 14 residues. The CDR3 region is CASSPTASTDTQYF. CDR3 sequence (DNA): TGTGCCAGCAGTCCGACAGCCAGCACAGATACGCAGTATTTT.

J is TRBJ1-5 and V is TRBV19; D gene uncertain. Trimming took off 6 bases at V and 2 bases at J, with 11 bases between the two ends. CDR3 length equals 14 residues. CDR1 and CDR2 (germline): LNHDA, SQIVND (reference sequence). The DNA of the CDR3 is TGTGCCAGTAGCAAGAATGAGGGCAATCAGCCCCAGCATTTT. It specifies CASSKNEGNQPQHF.

This clone was seen only a few times. The chain recombines TRBV10-3 with TRBJ1-5, with 7 bases that match TRBD1. This CDR3 has 14 residues. With V trimmed by 10 bases and J by 7 bases, 13 bases remained unmatched. The germline V gene encodes CDR1 ENHRY and CDR2 SYGVKD. The CDR3 nucleotides read TGTGCCACGCAGGGGCAGGGGGGTCACCAGCCCCAGCATTTT. It is translated as CATQGQGGHQPQHF.

V gene TRBV9 combines with J gene TRBJ1-2; no definite D call. The CDR3 is made up of 15 amino acids. Trimming pared 0 bases from V and 0 bases from J, leaving 9 bases between. In germline, CDR1 is SGDLS, CDR2 YYNGEE. The DNA of the CDR3 is TGTGCCAGCAGCGTAGGTGCAGGAACTAACTATGGCTACACCTTC. Protein product: CASSVGAGTNYGYTF.

In DNA, the CDR3 is TGTGCTAGTGGTTTGGAACCAGGGAAGCAGTACTTC. Encoded protein: CASGLEPGKQYF. The chain is built from TRBV12-5 and TRBJ2-7, with D perhaps TRBD1 (5 bases). The V end was cut by 1 base, the J end by 8 bases, with 9 bases between. The CDR3 sequence is 12 residues long. Germline lookup yields CDR1 LGHNT and CDR2 FRNRAP.